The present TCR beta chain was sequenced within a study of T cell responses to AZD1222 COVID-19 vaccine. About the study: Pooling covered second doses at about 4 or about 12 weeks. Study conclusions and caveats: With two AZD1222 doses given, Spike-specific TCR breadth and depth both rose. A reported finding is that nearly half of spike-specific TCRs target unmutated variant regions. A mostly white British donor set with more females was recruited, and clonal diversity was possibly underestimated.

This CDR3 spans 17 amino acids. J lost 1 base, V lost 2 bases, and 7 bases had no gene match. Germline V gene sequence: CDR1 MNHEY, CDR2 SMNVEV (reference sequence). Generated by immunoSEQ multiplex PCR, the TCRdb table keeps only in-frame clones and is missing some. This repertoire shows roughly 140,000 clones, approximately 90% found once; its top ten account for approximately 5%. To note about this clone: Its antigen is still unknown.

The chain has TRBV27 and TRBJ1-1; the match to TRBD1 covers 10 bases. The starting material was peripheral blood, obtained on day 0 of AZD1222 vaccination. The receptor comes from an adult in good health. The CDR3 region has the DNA TGTGCCAGCAGTTTAAATCCCGGGACAGGGGAGAACACTGAAGCTTTCTTT. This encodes CASSLNPGTGENTEAFF.